The 26 T cell receptor beta chains presented below share a single source sample, sequenced in a study of T cell repertoires in cytomegalovirus infection. Their target antigens are unknown. MiXCR was run by TCRdb on the reads, yielding one entry per CDR3 protein. The repertoire holds 250,000 to 400,000 distinct CDR3 sequences, with around 25% as singletons. Specimen: cultured PBMCs, collected from culture after CMV antigen stimulation. The receptors originated from a human donor in good health (CMV status not recorded). Some clones in this sample may be carry-over from other donors' samples.

The chain joins TRBV19 to TRBJ1-1; D is perhaps TRBD1 (5 bases). Trimming removed 3 bases from V and 3 bases from J, with 11 bases in between. The CDR3 is 14 amino acids. The germline gives CDR1 LNHDA, CDR2 SQIVND (reference sequence). The CDR3 bases are TGTGCCAGTAGTATTCGTCAGGGTCACACTGAAGCTTTCTTT. Amino acids: CASSIRQGHTEAFF.

The rearrangement uses TRBV6-6 and TRBJ1-4; tentatively, D is TRBD1 (5 bases). Germline lookup yields CDR1 MNHNY and CDR2 SVGAGI (reference sequence). V lost 8 bases and J lost 4, with 20 bases in between. The CDR3 loop spans 16 amino acids. CDR3 DNA: TGTGCCAGCGGTGCCATAGGGGATCGGGATAATGAAAAACTGTTTTTT. Amino acid sequence: CASGAIGDRDNEKLFF.

This clonotype has just a few counts. The rearrangement links TRBV20-1 to TRBJ2-5; 9 nucleotides agree with TRBD2. V dropped 4 bases and J dropped 1; count of bases not matched to a gene: 7. The germline CDR1 and CDR2 sequences are DFQATT and SNEGSKA (reference sequence). CDR3 size: 15 residues. CDR3 DNA sequence: TGCAGTGCTAACCCGACTAGCGGAGCCCAAGAGACCCAGTACTTC. Translating it yields CSANPTSGAQETQYF.

The table lists this clonotype with a few counts. The rearrangement uses TRBV6-5 and TRBJ1-6; D ambiguous. The CDR3 is made up of 15 amino acids. Deletions cut 0 bases from V and 10 bases from J, with 13 bases between. Germline lookup yields CDR1 MNHEY and CDR2 SVGAGI. CDR3 sequence: CASSYSARVGSPLHF. CDR3 nucleotides: TGTGCCAGCAGTTACTCGGCACGGGTGGGCTCACCCCTCCACTTT.

V usage is TRBV24-1 and J usage is TRBJ1-2; 7 positions agree with TRBD1. CDR3 length: 14 amino acids. J gave up 7 bases and V 4 bases, and 8 bases lay outside the gene matches. The germline gives CDR1 KGHDR, CDR2 SFDVKD. CDR3 amino acids: CATSEQGSRLGYTF. The CDR3 DNA follows: TGTGCCACCAGTGAACAGGGGTCTCGGCTTGGCTACACCTTC.

The CDR3 DNA is TGTGCCACGCAGTACGGAGAGACCCAGTACTTC. This sequence encodes CATQYGETQYF. The rearrangement joins TRBV24-1 to TRBJ2-5; D not resolved. Germline CDR1 and CDR2: KGHDR and SFDVKD. The germline V and J ends were trimmed by 10 bases and 4 bases, with 9 bases remaining between them. The CDR3 contains 11 residues.

This clonotype was recorded many times. This chain joins TRBV7-2 and TRBJ2-5; TRBD2 agrees at 11 bases. J was trimmed by 4 bases and V by 6 bases; bases with no gene match: 4. Germline lookup yields CDR1 SGHTA and CDR2 FQGNSA. This CDR3 is built from 14 residues. The CDR3 region is CASRRTSGGETQYF. The CDR3 DNA reads as TGTGCCAGCAGGCGAACTAGCGGGGGAGAGACCCAGTACTTC. Full variable domain (rest looked up from reference TRBV7-2 and TRBJ2-5): GAGVSQSPSNKVTEKGKDVELRCDPISGHTALYWYRQSLGQGLEFLIYFQGNSAPDKSGLPSDRFSAERTGGSVSTLTIQRTQQEDSAVYLCASRRTSGGETQYFGPGTRLLVL.

As concerns this clonotype: The CDR3 ends on some other residue instead of the conserved phenylalanine or tryptophan, so this is likely a read error. The chain joins TRBV12-3 or TRBV12-4 to TRBJ2-5; 8 bases fit TRBD2. V lost 8 bases and J lost 5; bases outside the gene matches: 10. This CDR3 has 14 residues. The CDR3 coding sequence is TGTGCCAGCGAGCGGGAGCGGGCGGGCGAGACCCAGTACTCC. Amino acid sequence: CASERERAGETQYS.

Details on this clonotype: Germline is not matched at one junction end, which may reflect a read error. Here the CDR3 reads CVSSPPTGETQYF. In DNA form, the CDR3 reads TGTGTCAGCTCACCACCGACGGGGGAGACCCAGTACTTC. The chain combines TRBV18 with TRBJ2-5; possible D gene TRBD2, 5 bases. Germline-derived CDR1 and CDR2 are KGHSH and LQKENI. CDR3 length equals 13 residues.

The rearrangement uses TRBV7-9 and TRBJ2-5; D gene uncertain. The CDR3 loop spans 13 amino acids. The germline gives CDR1 SEHNR, CDR2 FQNEAQ (reference sequence). Trimming took off 3 bases at V and 3 bases at J, with 8 bases between the two ends. CDR3 sequence (DNA): TGTGCCAGCAGCTTTGGTAGGAAAGAGACCCAGTACTTC. Protein sequence: CASSFGRKETQYF. The complete variable domain, with remaining parts taken from reference TRBV7-9 and TRBJ2-5, reads DTGVSQNPRHKITKRGQNVTFRCDPISEHNRLYWYRQTLGQGPEFLTYFQNEAQLEKSRLLSDRFSAERPKGSFSTLEIQRTEQGDSAMYLCASSFGRKETQYFGPGTRLLVL.

The J gene is TRBJ2-1, the V gene TRBV7-8; D is unresolved. V lost 7 bases and J lost 7, with 11 bases in between. The CDR3 loop spans 12 amino acids. Germline V gives CDR1 SGHVS, CDR2 FQNEAQ. This CDR3 reads CASTSKLNEQFF. As DNA, the CDR3 is TGTGCCAGCACCTCTAAGTTGAATGAGCAGTTCTTC.

The CDR3 DNA sequence: TGCGCCAGCAGCCATAGGTCACTAGCGGGAGAAAGCGAGCAGTACTTC. Translation gives CASSHRSLAGESEQYF. The V call is TRBV4-1, the J call TRBJ2-7; TRBD2 agrees at 11 bases. The CDR3 loop spans 16 amino acids. Trimming took 3 bases from V and 6 from J; bases not matched to a gene: 10. Germline V gene sequence: CDR1 MGHRA, CDR2 YSYEKL.

The V gene is TRBV20-1, the J gene TRBJ2-1; D is undetermined. Deletions cut 2 bases from V and 4 bases from J, with 12 bases between. This CDR3 has 14 residues. Per the germline V gene, CDR1 is DFQATT and CDR2 is SNEGSKA (reference sequence). This chain's CDR3 is CSARQSTTYNEQFF. The CDR3 DNA reads TGCAGTGCTAGACAGTCGACAACGTACAATGAGCAGTTCTTC.

This clonotype occurred a few times. The V gene is TRBV7-9, the J gene TRBJ2-3; D is unresolved. This CDR3 comprises 12 residues. Trimming took 4 bases from V and 5 from J, leaving 7 bases between them. Germline-derived CDR1 and CDR2 are SEHNR and FQNEAQ (reference sequence). CDR3 region: CASSSTGDTQYF. The CDR3 bases are TGTGCCAGCAGCTCGACGGGAGATACGCAGTATTTT.

This clonotype showed up just a few times. The V and J genes are TRBV4-3 and TRBJ2-5, with a possible D match to TRBD2 (6 bases). CDR1 is LGHNA, CDR2 YSLEER, per germline. V shed 1 base and J shed 5 bases, with 17 bases lying between them. This CDR3 has 16 residues. The CDR3 protein is CASSQGSGGITETQYF. In DNA form, the CDR3 reads TGCGCCAGCAGCCAAGGGTCTGGCGGGATAACGGAGACCCAGTACTTC.

This clonotype was seen a few times. The CDR3 spells CASSSSRWSRGYGYTF. The CDR3, as DNA: TGTGCCAGCAGCTCCTCTCGGTGGAGCAGGGGATATGGCTACACCTTC. This sequence joins TRBV7-2 and TRBJ1-2, with D possibly matching TRBD1 (6 bases). V lost 4 bases, J lost 5 bases, and 20 bases lay in between. Germline V gene data show CDR1 as SGHTA and CDR2 as FQGNSA. The CDR3 contains 16 residues.

This clonotype was recorded a few times. The chain has TRBV28 and TRBJ1-6; perhaps TRBD1 as D (5 bases). The ends were cut back, 4 bases at V and 13 bases at J, with 11 bases in the middle. The CDR3 runs 12 residues. Germline-derived CDR1 and CDR2 are MDHEN and SYDVKM. The CDR3 nucleotides read TGTGCCAGCAGTTCAGACAGTTCGCCCCTCCACTTT. This sequence encodes CASSSDSSPLHF.

This rearrangement joins TRBV12-3 or TRBV12-4 to TRBJ1-4, with a tentative D call TRBD1 (6 bases). The length of the CDR3 is 18 residues. The ends were cut back, 3 bases at V and 5 bases at J, with 22 bases in the middle. In DNA, the CDR3 is TGTGCCAGCAGTTTGGGAAGCCGGGGGGGCCTGCTGAATGAAAAACTGTTTTTT. Amino acid sequence: CASSLGSRGGLLNEKLFF.

The V gene is TRBV5-6, the J gene TRBJ1-2; D unresolved. This CDR3 region has 15 residues. The germline V gene has CDR1 SGHDT and CDR2 YYEEEE. The ends were cut back, 1 base at V and 5 bases at J, with 15 bases in the middle. The DNA of the CDR3 is TGTGCCAGCAGCTTGTTGTCGGGCCTAAAGTATGGCTACACCTTC. Amino acid sequence: CASSLLSGLKYGYTF.

V gene TRBV4-3 combines with J gene TRBJ1-4; 7 bases map to TRBD1. In germline, CDR1 is LGHNA, CDR2 YSLEER. With V trimmed by 1 base and J by 4 bases, 6 bases remained unmatched. CDR3 length: 16 residues. Written as DNA, the CDR3 is TGCGCCAGCAGCCAAGCCCCGACAGGGAATAATGAAAAACTGTTTTTT. This translates into CASSQAPTGNNEKLFF.

The rearrangement links TRBV12-3 or TRBV12-4 to TRBJ1-5; D may be TRBD1 (5 bases). The CDR3 has 16 amino acids. V lost 0 bases and J lost 7, with 16 bases in between. CDR3 DNA: TGTGCCAGCAGTTTAGCACCAGGGCAGGTGGGGCAGCCCCAGCATTTT. Encoded protein: CASSLAPGQVGQPQHF.

This clonotype has at least ten counts. V and J are TRBV11-2 and TRBJ2-1; 8 bases line up with TRBD2. The CDR3 spans 17 residues. V trimming: 1 base; J trimming: 5 bases; junction bases outside the gene matches: 10. Germline V gene lookup returns CDR1 SGHAT and CDR2 FQNNGV. The CDR3 loop is CASSLGPGLDINNEQFF. CDR3 in DNA: TGTGCCAGCAGCTTAGGCCCGGGACTAGACATTAACAATGAGCAGTTCTTC.

The V gene is TRBV7-6, the J gene TRBJ1-1; D is perhaps TRBD1 (5 bases). CDR3 size: 14 residues. Trimming removed 3 bases from V and 5 bases from J, with 13 bases in between. The germline CDR1 and CDR2 sequences are SGHVS and FNYEAQ. The CDR3 nucleotides read TGTGCCAGCAGCTTTGGGGACCGGGGAACTGAAGCTTTCTTT. It encodes CASSFGDRGTEAFF. Using reference TRBV7-6 and TRBJ1-1 for the parts outside the CDR3, the full variable domain is GAGVSQSPRYKVTKRGQDVALRCDPISGHVSLYWYRQALGQGPEFLTYFNYEAQQDKSGLPNDRFSAERPEGSISTLTIQRTEQRDSAMYRCASSFGDRGTEAFFGQGTRLTVV.

This clonotype came up many times. V usage is TRBV7-2 and J usage is TRBJ2-7; the D gene is possibly TRBD2 (6 bases). The CDR3 is made up of 13 amino acids. The germline V and J ends were trimmed by 3 bases and 4 bases, with 10 bases remaining between them. Germline assignment: CDR1 SGHTA and CDR2 FQGNSA. CDR3 in DNA: TGTGCCAGCAGCTTCAACGCGGGGTACGAGCAGTACGTC. Residues: CASSFNAGYEQYV.

This chain connects TRBV5-4 to TRBJ2-3; D might be TRBD2 (5 bases). Germline V CDR1 and CDR2: SGHNT, YYREEE (reference sequence). Trimming took 10 bases from V and 1 from J, leaving 13 bases between them. This CDR3 is 13 amino acids long. DNA for the CDR3: TGTGCCTCGCGGGCCCGGGGCACAGATACGCAGTATTTT. Residues: CASRARGTDTQYF.

This rearrangement joins TRBV12-3 or TRBV12-4 to TRBJ2-5; D may correspond to TRBD1 or TRBD2 (5 bases each). The V end was cut by 2 bases, the J end by 13 bases, with 14 bases between. This CDR3 contains 12 residues. As DNA, the CDR3 is TGTGCCAGCAGTTTACGGGACCTCTTACCGTACTTC. Protein sequence: CASSLRDLLPYF.